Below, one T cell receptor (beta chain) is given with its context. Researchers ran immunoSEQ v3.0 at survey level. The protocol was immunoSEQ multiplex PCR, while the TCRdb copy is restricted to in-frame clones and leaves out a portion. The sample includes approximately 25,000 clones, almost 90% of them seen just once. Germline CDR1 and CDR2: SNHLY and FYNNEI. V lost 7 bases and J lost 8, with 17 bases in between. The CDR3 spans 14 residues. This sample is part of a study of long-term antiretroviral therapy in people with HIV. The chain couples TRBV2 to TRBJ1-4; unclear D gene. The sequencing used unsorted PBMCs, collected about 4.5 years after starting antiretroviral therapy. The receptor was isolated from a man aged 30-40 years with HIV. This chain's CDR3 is CASTPGSQGEKLFF. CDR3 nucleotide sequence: TGTGCCAGCACCCCGGGGAGCCAAGGGGAAAAACTGTTTTTT.